Listed below are T cell receptor beta chains from one sample, sequenced in a study of CD8 T cell repertoires and HIV-1 epitope variants. Their recognized antigens are unknown. Method: immunoSEQ multiplex PCR; TCRdb's copy keeps in-frame clones and lacks some. Of about 5,800 clones in the sample, approximately 70% are singletons; the top ten hold approximately 46%. Sequencing was carried out using cultured CD8+ T cells derived from PBMCs. The receptors stem from a male donor with HIV. CDR3s include the opening cysteine and the closing phenylalanine or tryptophan. The D gene is left open where the match is weak.

j_call: TRBJ2-3; v_call: TRBV5-4; d_call: NA; cdr3_aa: CASSFGGGADTQYF
j_call: TRBJ1-1; v_call: TRBV28; d_call: NA; cdr3_aa: CASSLSRGTEAFF
j_call: TRBJ2-1; v_call: TRBV5-6; d_call: NA; cdr3_aa: CASSGWIGGYNEQFF
j_call: TRBJ2-7; v_call: TRBV6-5; d_call: NA; cdr3_aa: CATAWGLNYEQYF
j_call: TRBJ2-2; v_call: TRBV6-6; d_call: NA; cdr3_aa: CASSSDSTGELFF
j_call: TRBJ2-1; v_call: TRBV6-6; d_call: TRBD1; cdr3_aa: CASSYRQGEYNEQFF
j_call: TRBJ2-7; v_call: TRBV28; d_call: NA; cdr3_aa: CASSLKGSYEQYF
j_call: TRBJ1-2; v_call: TRBV28; d_call: NA; cdr3_aa: CASSLMPLDYNYGYTF
j_call: TRBJ1-5; v_call: TRBV27; d_call: TRBD1; cdr3_aa: CASSLSGQGAKEPQHF
j_call: TRBJ2-1; v_call: TRBV7-2; d_call: NA; cdr3_aa: CASRPSVGYNEQFF
j_call: TRBJ1-1; v_call: TRBV23-1; d_call: NA; cdr3_aa: CASSRDSGGAFF
j_call: TRBJ2-7; v_call: TRBV7-9; d_call: TRBD1; cdr3_aa: CASSETGGVYEQYF
j_call: TRBJ1-1; v_call: TRBV7-9; d_call: TRBD1; cdr3_aa: CASSQSTGGGYEAFF
j_call: TRBJ2-3; v_call: TRBV7-6; d_call: TRBD2; cdr3_aa: CASSLDSGREADTQYF
j_call: TRBJ2-5; v_call: TRBV7-9; d_call: NA; cdr3_aa: CASSPWDKGETQYF
j_call: TRBJ1-3; v_call: TRBV6-1; d_call: TRBD1; cdr3_aa: CAALTGAGNTIYF
j_call: TRBJ2-2; v_call: TRBV4-3; d_call: NA; cdr3_aa: CASSQSRLTQTTGELFF
j_call: TRBJ1-1; v_call: TRBV7-8; d_call: NA; cdr3_aa: CASSLRGNTEAFF
j_call: TRBJ1-2; v_call: TRBV4-3; d_call: TRBD1; cdr3_aa: CASSLDRGGSLYGYTF
j_call: TRBJ2-7; v_call: TRBV4-3; d_call: NA; cdr3_aa: CASSQAKYSYEQYF
j_call: TRBJ2-3; v_call: TRBV6-5; d_call: NA; cdr3_aa: CASSSFRDTQYF
j_call: TRBJ1-1; v_call: TRBV6-1; d_call: TRBD1; cdr3_aa: CASSRQGNEAFF
j_call: TRBJ2-7; v_call: TRBV5-1; d_call: TRBD2; cdr3_aa: CASSSYLAGAVGRYEQYF
j_call: TRBJ2-2; v_call: TRBV6-5; d_call: NA; cdr3_aa: CASSSLGGSGGELFF
j_call: TRBJ2-7; v_call: TRBV7-9; d_call: NA; cdr3_aa: CASSLAGSPDEQYF
j_call: TRBJ1-1; v_call: TRBV4-3; d_call: NA; cdr3_aa: CASSQGVISNTEAFF